This entry features one T cell receptor (beta chain) sequence. The protocol was immunoSEQ multiplex PCR, while the TCRdb copy is restricted to in-frame clones and leaves out a portion. The sample shows about 490,000 clones, 70% to 80% of them seen only once. V was shortened by 0 bases and J by 10 bases, with 10 bases between the two germline ends. This CDR3 region has 12 residues. The V gene's germline CDR1 is MGHRA and CDR2 YSYEKL. This sample stems from a study of shared clonotypes between healthy human individuals. The chain recombines TRBV4-1 with TRBJ2-7; D is ambiguous. Sample: PBMCs. The receptor comes from a woman in her thirties or forties in good health. Some clones in this sample may be carry-over from other donors' samples. The CDR3 nucleotides read TGCGCCAGCAGCCAAGATCAGATCGTACAGTACTTC. Encoded protein: CASSQDQIVQYF.